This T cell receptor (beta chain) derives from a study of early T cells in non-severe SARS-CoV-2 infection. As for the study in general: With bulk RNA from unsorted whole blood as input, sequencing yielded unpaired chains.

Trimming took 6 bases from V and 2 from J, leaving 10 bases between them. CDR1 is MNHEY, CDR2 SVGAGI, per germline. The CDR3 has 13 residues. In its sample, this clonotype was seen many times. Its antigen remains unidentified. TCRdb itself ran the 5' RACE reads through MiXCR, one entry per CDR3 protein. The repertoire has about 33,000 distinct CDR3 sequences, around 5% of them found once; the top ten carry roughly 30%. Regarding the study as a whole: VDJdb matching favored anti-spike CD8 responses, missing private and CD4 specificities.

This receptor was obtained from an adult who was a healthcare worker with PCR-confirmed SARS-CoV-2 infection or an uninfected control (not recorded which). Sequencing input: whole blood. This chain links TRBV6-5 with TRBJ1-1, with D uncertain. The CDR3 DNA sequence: TGTGCCAGCAGACAAAGGGTCAACACTGAAGCTTTCTTT. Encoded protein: CASRQRVNTEAFF.